A selection of T cell receptor beta chains follows, all from one sample in a study of blood T cell repertoires in COVID-19. Libraries were prepared by immunoSEQ multiplex PCR; TCRdb keeps only in-frame clonotypes and omits some of them. The data show some 150,000 clones, 85% to 90% seen once. Input material: peripheral blood. These receptors came from a woman in her sixties or seventies with active COVID-19. Both conserved end residues are part of each CDR3. The D gene is left open where the match is weak. The size of a clone is reported for some rows only, either as once, few or many, or as a class for expanded clones.

V gene	J gene	clone size	D gene	CDR3 protein	CDR3 DNA
TRBV7-3	TRBJ2-1	once	TRBD2	CASSLMPSGRRVEQFF	TGTGCCAGCAGCTTAATGCCTAGCGGGAGGAGGGTTGAGCAGTTCTTC
TRBV29-1	TRBJ2-1	.	.	CSVSPNQNEQFF	TGCAGCGTTTCCCCCAACCAGAATGAGCAGTTCTTC
TRBV9	TRBJ1-3	.	.	CASSVQGGAYSGNTIYF	TGTGCCAGCAGCGTTCAAGGGGGGGCCTACTCTGGAAACACCATATATTTT
TRBV20-1	TRBJ2-7	.	.	CSASGERNSYEQYF	TGCAGTGCTAGTGGAGAGCGGAACTCCTACGAGCAGTACTTC
TRBV19	TRBJ1-6	.	.	CASSIERGGPGPQNSPLHF	TGTGCCAGTAGTATAGAAAGGGGCGGTCCGGGCCCCCAAAATTCACCCCTCCACTTT
TRBV11-2	TRBJ2-1	.	TRBD2	CASSPPLAGGLSAWNEQFF	TGTGCCAGCAGCCCCCCGTTAGCGGGAGGGCTTTCTGCGTGGAATGAGCAGTTCTTC
TRBV3-1/TRBV3-2	TRBJ2-7	.	TRBD2	CASSQSGRAREQYF	TGTGCCAGCAGCCAGAGCGGGAGGGCCCGCGAGCAGTACTTC
TRBV11-3	TRBJ2-1	.	.	CASSLGGGGKREQFF	TGTGCCAGCAGCTTAGGAGGAGGCGGGAAAAGGGAGCAGTTCTTC
TRBV12-3/TRBV12-4	TRBJ1-5	.	.	CASSLYRVQPQHF	TGTGCCAGCAGTTTATACAGGGTTCAGCCCCAGCATTTT
TRBV11-2	TRBJ1-1	.	TRBD1	CASSLGQGHTEAFF	TGTGCCAGCAGCTTAGGACAGGGGCATACTGAAGCTTTCTTT
TRBV5-1	TRBJ2-1	.	TRBD2	CASSGILAGGTSSYNEQFF	TGCGCCAGCAGCGGAATACTAGCGGGAGGTACCAGCTCCTACAATGAGCAGTTCTTC
TRBV2	TRBJ2-7	.	TRBD2	CASSETGLAGGNEQYF	TGTGCCAGCAGTGAAACCGGTCTAGCGGGGGGGAACGAGCAGTACTTC
TRBV7-3	TRBJ2-2	.	TRBD1	CASSLEVRGISTGELFF	TGTGCCAGCAGCTTAGAAGTCAGGGGGATATCAACCGGGGAGCTGTTTTTT
TRBV10-1	TRBJ1-3	once	TRBD1	CASSSTGAGTIYF	TGCGCCAGCAGTTCGACAGGGGCCGGCACCATATATTTT
TRBV4-3	TRBJ2-7	.	TRBD1	CASSQSGTGGNEQYF	TGCGCCAGCAGCCAATCCGGGACAGGGGGCAACGAGCAGTACTTC
TRBV6-4	TRBJ2-1	.	.	CASSDSRGHNEQFF	TGTGCCAGCAGTGACTCAAGGGGTCACAATGAGCAGTTCTTC
TRBV7-9	TRBJ1-5	.	TRBD1	CASSQDRGLVDQPQHF	TGTGCCAGCAGCCAGGACAGGGGGCTGGTAGATCAGCCCCAGCATTTT
TRBV28	TRBJ1-3	.	.	CASSSPPGSGNTIYF	TGTGCCAGCAGTTCCCCACCCGGCTCTGGAAACACCATATATTTT
TRBV18	TRBJ1-3	.	TRBD1	CASSLTPTGDASGNTIYF	TGTGCCAGCTCCCTAACTCCGACAGGGGATGCCTCTGGAAACACCATATATTTT
TRBV5-6	TRBJ1-1	.	TRBD1	CASSWDRGYAEAFF	TGTGCCAGCAGCTGGGACAGGGGGTACGCTGAAGCTTTCTTT
TRBV7-2	TRBJ2-1	few	TRBD2	CASSAGLAGRDEQFF	TGTGCCAGCAGCGCAGGACTAGCGGGAAGGGATGAGCAGTTCTTC
TRBV28	TRBJ2-1	.	TRBD2	CASGSSGSNDEQFF	TGTGCCAGCGGATCTAGCGGGAGTAACGATGAGCAGTTCTTC
TRBV6-6	TRBJ2-3	.	.	CASSFTSDTQYF	TGTGCCAGCAGTTTCACTTCGGATACGCAGTATTTT